The clone carrying this T cell receptor (beta chain) was seen many times. Antigen unknown. The sample comes from a study of T cell repertoires in cytomegalovirus infection. Overall study: Public TCR beta signatures were indicative of both CMV infection and a matching HLA type.

Findings and limits, study-wide: HLA-C-restricted, CMV-specific TCR beta clonotypes were dominant ex vivo.

Each CDR3 protein is one row after TCRdb ran MiXCR on the reads. The sample lists about 570,000 distinct CDR3 sequences; under 45% were seen once. Sequences were derived from cultured PBMCs, sampled from culture after CMV antigen stimulation. The receptor comes from a human donor in good health (CMV status not recorded). Some clones in this sample may be carry-over from other donors' samples.

CDR3 nucleotides: TGTGCCAGCAGCCCCGGTAGCTCCTACAATGAGCAGTTCTTC. Its protein is CASSPGSSYNEQFF. The rearrangement uses TRBV7-2 and TRBJ2-1; no reliable D call. The germline V and J ends were trimmed by 5 bases and 0 bases, with 8 bases remaining between them. The CDR3 consists of 14 residues. CDR1 and CDR2 from the germline V gene are SGHTA and FQGNSA.